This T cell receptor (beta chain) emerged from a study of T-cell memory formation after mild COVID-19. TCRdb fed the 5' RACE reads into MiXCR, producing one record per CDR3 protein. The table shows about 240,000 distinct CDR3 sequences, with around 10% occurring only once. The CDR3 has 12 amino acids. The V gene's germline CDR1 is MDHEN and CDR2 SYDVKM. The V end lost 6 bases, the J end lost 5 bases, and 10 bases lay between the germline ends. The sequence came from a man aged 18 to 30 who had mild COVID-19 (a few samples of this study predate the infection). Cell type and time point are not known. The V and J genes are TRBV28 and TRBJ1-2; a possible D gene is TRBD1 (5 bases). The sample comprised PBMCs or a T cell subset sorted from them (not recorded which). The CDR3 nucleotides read TGTGCCAGCAGCGCAAGGGGATATGGCTACACCTTC. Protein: CASSARGYGYTF.